This T cell receptor beta chain was sequenced during a study of human T cells and chemical hapten exposure. Whole-study context: During the approximately 24-week study period, patients had diphenylcyclopropenone applied to the scalp every week. Variability of per-sample TCR yields stemmed mainly from small differences in pooled library volume.

Described time point: patch test 1, 2 weeks after DPC sensitization. The treatment: therapeutic diphenylcyclopropenone sensitization with weekly scalp DPC. The authors' total RNA extraction used unfractionated whole blood. As originally analysed: A typical sample had roughly 87,000 TCRs, with about 23,224 to 700,000 overall. TCRdb called the RACE reads again in MiXCR, with one record for every CDR3 protein. The V and J calls shown here were made by TCRdb, not taken from the authors' results. The data show about 52,000 distinct CDR3 sequences, 9.5% to 12% seen once. Study outcomes and limitations: Sensitizing with DPC caused no change in TCRs above 1 in 1000 frequency.

V dropped 3 bases and J dropped 7 bases, with 6 bases sitting between them. Germline assignment: CDR1 DFQATT and CDR2 SNEGSKA (reference sequence). The CDR3 contains 10 residues. The table lists this clonotype with many counts. The target antigen is unknown. This chain connects TRBV20-1 to TRBJ1-2; D unresolved. This clonotype originated in a woman aged 40 to 50 with alopecia areata. Some clones in this sample may be carry-over from other donors' samples. This specimen consisted of whole blood, obtained in connection with sensitization to the hapten diphenylcyclopropenone (DPC). Here the CDR3 reads CSARSSGYTF. Here the CDR3 DNA reads TGCAGTGCTAGGTCTTCTGGCTACACCTTC.